Below are 24 T cell receptor beta chains sequenced from a single sample in a study of blood T cell repertoires in COVID-19. TCRdb's copy holds only in-frame clones and misses some; the assay was immunoSEQ multiplex PCR. The sample has 450,000 or so clones; over 75% are singletons. The sequenced sample consisted of peripheral blood. The receptors derive from a woman aged 40 to 55 with COVID-19, enrolled during active disease.

This chain joins TRBV27 and TRBJ2-7, with a weak D call TRBD1 (6 bases). Germline-derived CDR1 and CDR2 are MNHEY and SMNVEV (reference sequence). This CDR3 spans 14 amino acids. Trimming cost V 8 bases and J 2 bases, with 16 bases left between them. The DNA of the CDR3 is TGTGCCAGCCGCCGGGACACCGGTCCCTACGAGCAGTACTTC. Amino acid sequence: CASRRDTGPYEQYF.

To note about this clone: The same CDR3 also results from other DNA sequences found in this sample. The J gene is TRBJ1-1, the V gene TRBV27; D gene uncertain. The CDR3 length is 14 residues. Germline loops: CDR1 MNHEY, CDR2 SMNVEV (reference sequence). V lost 1 base and J 2 bases, leaving 8 bases between the germline ends. The CDR3 protein is CASSLFPVNTEAFF. The CDR3 coding sequence is TGTGCCAGCAGTTTATTTCCAGTAAACACTGAAGCTTTCTTT.

This sequence joins TRBV2 and TRBJ2-4, with 8 bases that match TRBD1. The CDR3 is made up of 16 amino acids. Germline-derived CDR1 and CDR2 are SNHLY and FYNNEI. The trim removed 7 bases at V and 1 base at J, leaving 9 bases unmatched. CDR3: CASILTGDRAKNIQYF. The CDR3 nucleotides are TGTGCCAGCATCCTAACCGGGGACAGGGCCAAAAACATTCAGTACTTC.

V is TRBV4-1 and J is TRBJ1-1, with D unclear. The germline V and J ends were trimmed by 2 bases and 11 bases, with 18 bases remaining between them. CDR1 is MGHRA, CDR2 YSYEKL, per germline. The CDR3 covers 14 residues. The chain's CDR3 is CASSQRLPAEVAFF. CDR3 coding DNA: TGCGCCAGCAGCCAAAGGCTGCCAGCTGAGGTCGCTTTCTTT.

The chain uses TRBV27 and TRBJ1-1; D is ambiguous. CDR1 and CDR2 (germline): MNHEY, SMNVEV (reference sequence). V was pared by 3 bases and J by 3 bases, with 14 bases between. There are 15 residues in the CDR3. The CDR3 nucleotides are TGTGCCAGCAGTTTCCTACCCCCCGGGGACACTGAAGCTTTCTTT. Its translation is CASSFLPPGDTEAFF.

The V call is TRBV10-3, the J call TRBJ2-1; TRBD1 agrees at 7 bases. V shed 5 bases and J 4 bases; nucleotides not matched to a gene: 8. The CDR3 covers 15 residues. Germline CDR1 ENHRY, CDR2 SYGVKD. The CDR3 nucleotides read TGTGCCATCAGTTTACAGGGGTTGGGATACAATGAGCAGTTCTTC. Translating gives CAISLQGLGYNEQFF.

The J gene is TRBJ1-6, the V gene TRBV6-5; D gene uncertain. The germline gives CDR1 MNHEY, CDR2 SVGAGI. The CDR3 is made up of 12 amino acids. Trimming shortened V by 8 bases and J by 6 bases, and 8 bases separated the two germline ends. CDR3 bases: TGTGCCAGCTCTCCCCCTAATTCACCCCTCCACTTT. Protein sequence: CASSPPNSPLHF.

The rearrangement joins TRBV15 to TRBJ1-6, with TRBD1 as a possible D gene (5 bases). V was pared by 0 bases and J by 11 bases, with 11 bases between. This CDR3 is 14 amino acids long. Germline V gene lookup returns CDR1 LNHNV and CDR2 YYDKDF (reference sequence). CDR3 in amino acids: CATSREAGMTPLHF. CDR3 DNA: TGTGCCACCAGCAGAGAGGCAGGGATGACACCCCTCCACTTT.

The chain links TRBV9 to TRBJ2-5; D call uncertain. CDR3 length: 13 residues. Looked up from germline, CDR1 is SGDLS and CDR2 is YYNGEE. Deletions cut 2 bases from V and 2 bases from J, with 7 bases between. The CDR3 spells CASSVSSQETQYF. The CDR3 nucleotides are TGTGCCAGCAGCGTTTCCAGTCAAGAGACCCAGTACTTC. The variable domain in full, with the rest retrieved from reference TRBV9 and TRBJ2-5, is DSGVTQTPKHLITATGQRVTLRCSPRSGDLSVYWYQQSLDQGLQFLIQYYNGEERAKGNILERFSAQQFPDLHSELNLSSLELGDSALYFCASSVSSQETQYFGPGTRLLVL.

Written as DNA, the CDR3 is TGCGCCAGCAGCAATAGACAGGGAGGTGATGAAAAACTGTTTTTT. This encodes CASSNRQGGDEKLFF. The chain couples TRBV4-3 to TRBJ1-4, with 7 bases fitting TRBD1. The CDR3 spans 15 residues. Germline CDR1 is LGHNA and CDR2 is YSLEER. V lost 5 bases to trimming and J lost 6 bases; unmatched junction nucleotides: 9.

This sequence joins TRBV25-1 and TRBJ1-1, with D uncertain. Between the trimmed V and J ends, which lost 5 bases and 9 bases, there was a span of 10 bases. The germline V gene encodes CDR1 MGHDK and CDR2 SYGVNS. The CDR3 sequence is 11 residues long. The DNA for the CDR3 is TGTGCCAGCAGTCTACTTTACCAAGCTTTCTTT. It translates to CASSLLYQAFF.

The V gene is TRBV18, the J gene TRBJ2-4; 8 bases match TRBD1. The V gene end was trimmed by 6 bases and the J gene end by 3 bases; junction bases not matched to a gene: 13. Germline loops: CDR1 KGHSH, CDR2 LQKENI. The CDR3 has 17 amino acids. The CDR3 DNA sequence: TGTGCCAGCTCCTTAGAGGCAGGGGGCGGTGGCAAAAACATTCAGTACTTC. The encoded protein is CASSLEAGGGGKNIQYF.

The chain links TRBV5-1 to TRBJ2-7; TRBD2 aligns across 8 bases. Losses at the gene ends were 4 bases for V and 0 bases for J; bases not matched to a gene: 3. Germline assignment: CDR1 SGHRS and CDR2 YFSETQ. The CDR3 is 14 residues long. The CDR3 loop is CASSSLAGSYEQYF. The CDR3 nucleotides are TGCGCCAGCAGCAGTCTAGCGGGCTCCTACGAGCAGTACTTC.

V and J are TRBV5-1 and TRBJ2-3, with TRBD2 identical over 10 bases. Germline CDR1 reads SGHRS; CDR2 reads YFSETQ. The CDR3 has 17 residues. Trimming at V came to 0 bases and at J to 1 base, leaving 5 bases not matched to a gene. The CDR3 region has the DNA TGCGCCAGCAGCTTGGACCCCCTAGCGGGAGGCACAGATACGCAGTATTTT. This translates into CASSLDPLAGGTDTQYF. Full variable domain (outside the CDR3, taken from reference TRBV5-1 and TRBJ2-3): KAGVTQTPRYLIKTRGQQVTLSCSPISGHRSVSWYQQTPGQGLQFLFEYFSETQRNKGNFPGRFSGRQFSNSRSEMNVSTLELGDSALYLCASSLDPLAGGTDTQYFGPGTRLTVL.

This chain links TRBV7-3 with TRBJ2-2; D is unclear. The germline V gene has CDR1 SGHTA and CDR2 FQGTGA. Trimming left V 5 bases short and J 7 bases short, with 8 bases between. The CDR3 extends over 12 amino acids. CDR3 DNA sequence: TGTGCCAGCAGCCCAACCAGCGGGGAGCTGTTTTTT. This gives the protein CASSPTSGELFF.

The chain uses TRBV27 and TRBJ1-1, with 10 bases that match TRBD1. The length of the CDR3 is 14 residues. After removal of 7 bases from V and 9 bases from J, the junction contained 11 bases not matched to a gene. Germline V lookup: CDR1 MNHEY, CDR2 SMNVEV (reference sequence). The CDR3 DNA sequence: TGTGCCAGCAACGGTGACAGGGGGCTCACGAAAGCTTTCTTT. Amino acids: CASNGDRGLTKAFF.

The V gene is TRBV9, the J gene TRBJ2-3; D might be TRBD1 (6 bases). V shed 0 bases and J shed 0 bases, with 20 bases lying between them. Germline lookup yields CDR1 SGDLS and CDR2 YYNGEE. The CDR3 consists of 19 residues. The CDR3 region has the DNA TGTGCCAGCAGCGTAGCGTCTGGGGGCTACGGTGCTAGCACAGATACGCAGTATTTT. As protein: CASSVASGGYGASTDTQYF.

The chain carries TRBV18 and TRBJ1-2; 11 positions agree with TRBD1. Germline V gene data show CDR1 as KGHSH and CDR2 as LQKENI. The CDR3 covers 16 residues. V lost 0 bases, J lost 0 bases, and 0 bases stayed unmatched. The chain's CDR3 is CASSPPGQGANYGYTF. For the CDR3, the DNA is TGTGCCAGCTCACCACCGGGACAGGGGGCTAACTATGGCTACACCTTC. Filled out from reference TRBV18 and TRBJ1-2, the complete variable domain reads NAGVMQNPRHLVRRRGQEARLRCSPMKGHSHVYWYRQLPEEGLKFMVYLQKENIIDESGMPKERFSAEFPKEGPSILRIQQVVRGDSAAYFCASSPPGQGANYGYTFGSGTRLTVV.

The chain uses TRBV4-1 and TRBJ2-7; TRBD2 matches 8 bases. The CDR3 contains 17 residues. J gave up 2 bases and V 5 bases, and 14 bases lay outside the gene matches. Germline CDR1 reads MGHRA; CDR2 reads YSYEKL. CDR3 residues: CASSGPRAGAATYEQYF. The CDR3 nucleotides read TGCGCCAGCAGCGGACCCAGAGCGGGAGCCGCCACCTACGAGCAGTACTTC.

The J gene is TRBJ2-4, the V gene TRBV6-2 or TRBV6-3; 8 bases map to TRBD1. V lost 5 bases to trimming and J lost 2 bases; unmatched junction nucleotides: 8. The CDR3 runs to 16 residues. Per the germline V gene, CDR1 is MNHEY and CDR2 is SVGEGT. CDR3 in DNA: TGTGCCAGCAGTGGGGTTCAGGGGGCTCCCAAAAACATTCAGTACTTC. This gives the protein CASSGVQGAPKNIQYF.

V is TRBV27 and J is TRBJ2-7, with 8 positions matching TRBD2. J gave up 1 base and V 3 bases, and 5 bases lay outside the gene matches. The CDR3 is 15 amino acids. Germline V lookup: CDR1 MNHEY, CDR2 SMNVEV (reference sequence). The CDR3 reads CASSFTGGMSYEQYF. In nucleotides, the CDR3 is TGTGCCAGCAGTTTCACGGGAGGGATGTCCTACGAGCAGTACTTC.

The CDR3 region is CASSLGTFNSPLHF. As DNA, the CDR3 is TGTGCCAGCAGCCTCGGGACTTTCAATTCACCCCTCCACTTT. This chain connects TRBV27 to TRBJ1-6; weak D call: TRBD1 (5 bases). V shed 6 bases and J shed 7 bases, with 13 bases lying between them. The germline CDR1 and CDR2 sequences are MNHEY and SMNVEV (reference sequence). CDR3 length: 14 residues.

On this clone itself: The junction departs from germline at one end; a sequencing error may be responsible. V usage is TRBV20-1 and J usage is TRBJ2-5; D is unclear. Germline V gives CDR1 DFQATT, CDR2 SNEGSKA (reference sequence). The CDR3 spans 10 residues. Here the CDR3 reads CSARRETQYF. As DNA, the CDR3 is TGCAGCGCTAGGCGCGAGACCCAGTACTTC.

The genes are TRBV27 and TRBJ1-5; TRBD1 is a possible D gene (6 bases). Trimming pared 7 bases from V and 6 bases from J, leaving 16 bases between. CDR1 is MNHEY and CDR2 is SMNVEV in the germline V gene (reference sequence). The CDR3 runs to 14 residues. Written as DNA, the CDR3 is TGTGCCAGCACCCGAGGGGGAGGGGGTCAGCCCCAGCATTTT. It specifies CASTRGGGGQPQHF.